These 17 T cell receptor beta chains share one sample of origin, sequenced in a study of T cell repertoires in cytomegalovirus infection. Which antigens these TCRs recognize remains unknown. TCRdb fed the reads into MiXCR, producing one record per CDR3 protein. This sample has under 350,000 distinct CDR3 sequences; 20% to 25% occur once, and the top ten carry approximately 19%. This specimen was cultured PBMCs, taken from culture after CMV antigen stimulation. Receptors were obtained from a human donor in good health (CMV status not recorded). Some clones in this sample may be carry-over from other donors' samples.

This clonotype showed up just a few times. This chain connects TRBV18 to TRBJ1-3; D gene unclear. V lost 5 bases to trimming and J lost 0 bases, with 8 bases between them. The germline V gene has CDR1 KGHSH and CDR2 LQKENI. This CDR3 comprises 14 residues. The CDR3 nucleotides read TGTGCCAGCTCAGCGACGGACTCTGGAAACACCATATATTTT. Its translation is CASSATDSGNTIYF.

The V gene is TRBV23-1, the J gene TRBJ1-4; D not certain. TRBV23-1 is an ORF for which the function is uncertain. Trimming stripped 4 bases from V and 0 bases from J, with 12 bases between. The CDR3 totals 16 residues. The CDR3 protein is CASSPTEVATNEKLFF. CDR3 nucleotides: TGCGCCAGCAGTCCAACTGAAGTTGCAACTAATGAAAAACTGTTTTTT.

The V call is TRBV19, the J call TRBJ1-4; weak D call: TRBD1 (5 bases). The V end lost 3 bases, the J end lost 5 bases, and 13 bases lay between the germline ends. CDR1 and CDR2 (germline): LNHDA, SQIVND (reference sequence). The CDR3 totals 15 residues. As DNA, the CDR3 is TGTGCCAGTAGTATTGAGGGCGGACAAAATGAAAAACTGTTTTTT. Translating it yields CASSIEGGQNEKLFF.

This chain links TRBV4-3 with TRBJ2-2, with TRBD2 matching over 8 bases. This CDR3 region has 17 residues. Germline-derived CDR1 and CDR2 are LGHNA and YSLEER. The trim removed 1 base at V and 4 bases at J, leaving 8 bases unmatched. The CDR3 sequence is CASSQAVGLVSTGELFF. The CDR3 DNA is TGCGCCAGCAGCCAAGCGGTGGGACTAGTTTCCACCGGGGAGCTGTTTTTT.

V usage is TRBV5-4 and J usage is TRBJ1-2; maybe TRBD1 (5 bases). The CDR3 has 17 amino acids. The V gene lost 1 base and the J gene lost 1 base, with 17 bases spanning the gap. Germline lookup yields CDR1 SGHNT and CDR2 YYREEE (reference sequence). For the CDR3, the DNA is TGTGCCAGCAGCTTGAAAACGCGTACAGGTCTTAACTATGGCTACACCTTC. This translates into CASSLKTRTGLNYGYTF.

This clonotype has only a few counts. V and J are TRBV2 and TRBJ1-5, with 10 nucleotides matching TRBD1. The CDR3 sequence is 15 residues long. Trimming took 6 bases from V and 1 from J; bases not matched to a gene: 3. CDR1 is SNHLY, CDR2 FYNNEI, per germline. CDR3 residues: CASRGQGTSNQPQHF. The CDR3 bases are TGTGCCAGCAGGGGACAGGGGACAAGCAATCAGCCCCAGCATTTT.

The rearrangement links TRBV6-2 or TRBV6-3 to TRBJ2-7, with D tentatively TRBD1 (6 bases). The germline V gene encodes CDR1 MNHEY and CDR2 SVGEGT. The CDR3 spans 13 residues. V lost 2 bases to trimming and J lost 4 bases, with 9 bases between them. CDR3: CASSYTTGYEQYV. CDR3 DNA sequence: TGTGCCAGCAGTTACACTACAGGGTACGAGCAGTACGTC.

Ten or more counts support this clonotype. The chain is built from TRBV28 and TRBJ2-6; D gene ambiguous. V lost 7 bases and J 0 bases, leaving 16 bases between the germline ends. The V gene's germline CDR1 is MDHEN and CDR2 SYDVKM. The CDR3 runs 17 residues. The DNA of the CDR3 is TGTGCCAGCACTATATCCTTCGGTTCCTCTGGGGCCAACGTCCTGACTTTC. Translating gives CASTISFGSSGANVLTF.

This clonotype occurred a few times. The chain links TRBV14 to TRBJ2-3, with D perhaps matching TRBD1 or TRBD2 (5 bases each). The CDR3 is 14 amino acids. Germline CDR1 SGHDN, CDR2 FVKESK. Trimming took off 2 bases at V and 4 bases at J, with 10 bases between the two ends. CDR3 region: CASSQLRDADTQYF. For the CDR3, the DNA is TGTGCCAGCAGCCAACTTCGGGACGCAGATACGCAGTATTTT.

The table lists this clonotype with many counts. The chain couples TRBV7-8 to TRBJ2-5; the D is unclear. Trimming left V 1 base short and J 1 base short, with 7 bases between. Germline CDR1 reads SGHVS; CDR2 reads FQNEAQ. This CDR3 spans 14 amino acids. The CDR3 nucleotides read TGTGCCAGCAGCTTAGATGGCGGCCAAGAGACCCAGTACTTC. Its protein product is CASSLDGGQETQYF.

This clonotype was seen repeatedly, ten times or more. The chain couples TRBV15 to TRBJ2-7, with D maybe TRBD1 (6 bases). V was pared by 1 base and J by 6 bases, with 10 bases between. The CDR3 loop spans 13 amino acids. Germline V gene sequence: CDR1 LNHNV, CDR2 YYDKDF (reference sequence). The CDR3 here is CATSRGTGFEQYV. The CDR3, as DNA: TGTGCCACCAGCAGAGGTACAGGGTTCGAGCAGTACGTC.

This clonotype was counted many times. J is TRBJ2-3 and V is TRBV7-2, with 8 bases that match TRBD2. This CDR3 contains 14 residues. Trimming at V came to 8 bases and at J to 9 bases, leaving 13 bases not matched to a gene. Looked up from germline, CDR1 is SGHTA and CDR2 is FQGNSA. CDR3 sequence reads: CASSSPGTSDTQYF. CDR3 coding DNA: TGTGCCAGCTCCTCTCCCGGGACTAGTGACACGCAGTATTTT.

A few counts support this clonotype. The rearrangement uses TRBV5-1 and TRBJ2-1; 9 positions match TRBD2. With V trimmed by 1 base and J by 4 bases, 6 bases remained unmatched. The CDR3 is 16 residues long. Germline values: CDR1 SGHRS, CDR2 YFSETQ. The CDR3 reads CASSLRASGVYNEQFF. The CDR3 nucleotides read TGCGCCAGCAGCTTGCGGGCTAGCGGGGTATACAATGAGCAGTTCTTC.

The gene calls are TRBV10-3 and TRBJ1-2; D call uncertain. In germline, CDR1 is ENHRY, CDR2 SYGVKD. The germline V and J ends were trimmed by 2 bases and 12 bases, with 10 bases remaining between them. This CDR3 has 11 amino acids. The CDR3 sequence: CAISERRAHTF. The CDR3 DNA reads TGTGCCATCAGTGAGCGCCGGGCCCACACCTTC.

The chain carries TRBV7-2 and TRBJ2-7, with D possibly matching TRBD1 (5 bases). Looked up from germline, CDR1 is SGHTA and CDR2 is FQGNSA. The CDR3 runs 15 residues. V gave up 1 base and J gave up 3 bases, with 13 bases separating them. The CDR3 loop is CASSLVIDSNYEQYF. CDR3 DNA sequence: TGTGCCAGCAGCTTAGTGATCGACAGTAACTACGAGCAGTACTTC.

This rearrangement joins TRBV23-1 to TRBJ2-5; TRBD1 might be the D (5 bases). TRBV23-1 is an ORF, and what it does is uncertain. The length of the CDR3 is 15 residues. CDR3 region: CANLRADIYQETQYF. CDR3 in DNA: TGCGCTAATCTCAGGGCAGATATCTACCAAGAGACCCAGTACTTC.

The genes are TRBV20-1 and TRBJ2-1; no definite D call. CDR1 is DFQATT and CDR2 is SNEGSKA in the germline V gene (reference sequence). V lost 6 bases and J 6 bases, leaving 12 bases between the germline ends. The CDR3 has 12 residues. CDR3 DNA sequence: TGCAGTGCATACAGAACTCTCAATGAGCAGTTCTTC. Encoded protein: CSAYRTLNEQFF.